The sequence of this TCR beta chain was determined in a study of TIL therapy for anti-PD-1-resistant metastatic lung cancer. Time point defined: pre-treatment sample, taken before nivolumab and TIL therapy. Stage 4 NSCLC adults joined between late 2017 and January 2020. The libraries were made with immunoSEQ v3. TCRdb's copy holds only in-frame clones and misses some; the assay was immunoSEQ multiplex PCR. In the table there are tens of thousands of clones, roughly 78% of which are singletons. The input for sequencing was blood, taken at baseline. The TCR comes from a man aged 65-85 years with non-small cell lung cancer.

The CDR3 DNA reads as TGCGCCAGCAGCTTAACAGGTAGTGAGGATAGGTTCTTT. It is translated as CASSLTGSEDRFF. The chain uses TRBV5-1 and TRBJ1-1, with D tentatively TRBD1 (5 bases). CDR3 length: 13 residues. Germline CDR1 SGHRS, CDR2 YFSETQ. V dropped 2 bases and J dropped 14 bases, with 19 bases sitting between them.